This record covers a single T cell receptor (beta chain). The source of the sample is a study of OX40 agonist ivuxolimab in advanced cancers. Study at large: Partial responses were achieved by three patients, of whom one had hepatocellular carcinoma and two had cutaneous melanoma.

On cycle 4 day 1 and cycle 7 day 1, as well as at baseline, blood was sampled. Here immunoSEQ multiplex PCR was the method, and the copy in TCRdb shows in-frame clones only, minus some. The profile shows about 120,000 clones, 80% to 90% of them singletons. This clonotype was sampled from an adult with an advanced solid tumor such as melanoma, head and neck, liver or kidney cancer. Sequencing was performed on CD4+ or CD8+ T cells sorted from blood, taken in a trial of the OX40 agonist ivuxolimab.

The CDR3 is CASSPGSYGYTF. The CDR3 nucleotides are TGTGCCAGCAGCCCAGGTTCCTATGGCTACACCTTC. The rearrangement links TRBV5-6 to TRBJ1-2, with D uncertain. This CDR3 contains 12 residues. V gave up 4 bases and J gave up 4 bases, with 8 bases separating them. Germline V lookup: CDR1 SGHDT, CDR2 YYEEEE.